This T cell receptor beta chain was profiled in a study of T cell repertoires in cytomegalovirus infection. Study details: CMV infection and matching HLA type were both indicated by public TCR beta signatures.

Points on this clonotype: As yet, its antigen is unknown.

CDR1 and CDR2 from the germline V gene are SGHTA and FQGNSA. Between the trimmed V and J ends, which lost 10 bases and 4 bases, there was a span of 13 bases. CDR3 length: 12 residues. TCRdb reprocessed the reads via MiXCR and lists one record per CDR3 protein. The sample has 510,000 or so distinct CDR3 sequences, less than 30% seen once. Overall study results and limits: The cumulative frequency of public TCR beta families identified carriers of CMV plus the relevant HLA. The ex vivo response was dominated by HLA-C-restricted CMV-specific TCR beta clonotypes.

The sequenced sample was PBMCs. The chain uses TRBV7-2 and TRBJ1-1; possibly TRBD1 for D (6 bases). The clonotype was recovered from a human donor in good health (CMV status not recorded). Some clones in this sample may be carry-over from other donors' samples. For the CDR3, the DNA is TGTGCCACGAAAACAGGGTTCACTGAAGCTTTCTTT. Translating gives CATKTGFTEAFF. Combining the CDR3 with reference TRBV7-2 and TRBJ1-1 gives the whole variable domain GAGVSQSPSNKVTEKGKDVELRCDPISGHTALYWYRQSLGQGLEFLIYFQGNSAPDKSGLPSDRFSAERTGGSVSTLTIQRTQQEDSAVYLCATKTGFTEAFFGQGTRLTVV.